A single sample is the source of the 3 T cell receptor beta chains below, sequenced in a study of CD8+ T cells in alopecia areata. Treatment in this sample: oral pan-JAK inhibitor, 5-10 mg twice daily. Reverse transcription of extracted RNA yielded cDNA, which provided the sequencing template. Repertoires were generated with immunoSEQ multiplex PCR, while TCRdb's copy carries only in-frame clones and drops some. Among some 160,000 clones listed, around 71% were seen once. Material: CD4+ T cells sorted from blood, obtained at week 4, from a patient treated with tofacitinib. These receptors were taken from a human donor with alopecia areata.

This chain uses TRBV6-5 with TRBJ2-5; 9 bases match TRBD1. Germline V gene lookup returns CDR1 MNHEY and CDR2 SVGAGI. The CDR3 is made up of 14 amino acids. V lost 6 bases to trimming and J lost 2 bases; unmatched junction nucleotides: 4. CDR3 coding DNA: TGTGCCAGCAGCCTCGGGACAGGGCAAGAGACCCAGTACTTC. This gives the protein CASSLGTGQETQYF.

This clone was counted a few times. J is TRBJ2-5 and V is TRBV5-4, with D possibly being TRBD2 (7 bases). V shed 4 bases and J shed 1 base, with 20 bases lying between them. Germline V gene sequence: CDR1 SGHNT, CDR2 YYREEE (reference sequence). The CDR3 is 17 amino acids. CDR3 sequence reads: CASSPGATSRGQETQYF. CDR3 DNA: TGTGCCAGCAGCCCGGGTGCGACTAGCAGGGGCCAAGAGACCCAGTACTTC.

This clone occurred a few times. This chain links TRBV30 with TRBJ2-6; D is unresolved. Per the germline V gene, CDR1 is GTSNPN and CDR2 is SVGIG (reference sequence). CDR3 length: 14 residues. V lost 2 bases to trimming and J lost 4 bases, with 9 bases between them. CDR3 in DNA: TGTGCCTGGAGTACTGGGTCCGGGGCCAACGTCCTGACTTTC. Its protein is CAWSTGSGANVLTF.